The T cell receptor (beta chain) under discussion was sequenced for a study of cytomegalovirus exposure and HLA in healthy donors. Study-wide context: Genotyping of 300 to 450 donors showed that 70% to 90% belonged to the Caucasian-associated ancestry cluster. General study points: A later analysis found most CMV-associated TCR beta chains apparently HLA-restricted. Follow-up analysis found HLA locus-dependent TCR association rates, highest for DRB1 and lowest for HLA-C. Another analysis was done later, and it associated around 16,000 TCR beta sequences with HLA alleles at 0.05 false discovery rate.

A remark on this clone: Its specificity is unknown.

The PCR had 60 Vbeta and 13 Jbeta primers. Produced via immunoSEQ multiplex PCR; TCRdb's table is partial and in-frame only. The data show around 130,000 clones, with approximately 71% seen just once and 0.94% held by the top ten. Between the trimmed V and J ends, which lost 5 bases and 3 bases, there was a span of 11 bases. The germline CDR1 and CDR2 sequences are SNHLY and FYNNEI. The CDR3 sequence is 13 residues long. The V call is TRBV2, the J call TRBJ2-7; D is possibly TRBD1 (6 bases). This clonotype originated in a woman in her sixties or seventies in good health and CMV-seronegative. Sample: PBMCs. The CDR3: CASSPQGSYEQYF. In nucleotides, the CDR3 is TGTGCCAGCAGTCCACAGGGAAGCTACGAGCAGTACTTC. The complete variable domain, with remaining parts taken from reference TRBV2 and TRBJ2-7, reads EPEVTQTPSHQVTQMGQEVILRCVPISNHLYFYWYRQILGQKVEFLVSFYNNEISEKSEIFDDQFSVERPDGSNFTLKIRSTKLEDSAMYFCASSPQGSYEQYFGPGTRLTVT.